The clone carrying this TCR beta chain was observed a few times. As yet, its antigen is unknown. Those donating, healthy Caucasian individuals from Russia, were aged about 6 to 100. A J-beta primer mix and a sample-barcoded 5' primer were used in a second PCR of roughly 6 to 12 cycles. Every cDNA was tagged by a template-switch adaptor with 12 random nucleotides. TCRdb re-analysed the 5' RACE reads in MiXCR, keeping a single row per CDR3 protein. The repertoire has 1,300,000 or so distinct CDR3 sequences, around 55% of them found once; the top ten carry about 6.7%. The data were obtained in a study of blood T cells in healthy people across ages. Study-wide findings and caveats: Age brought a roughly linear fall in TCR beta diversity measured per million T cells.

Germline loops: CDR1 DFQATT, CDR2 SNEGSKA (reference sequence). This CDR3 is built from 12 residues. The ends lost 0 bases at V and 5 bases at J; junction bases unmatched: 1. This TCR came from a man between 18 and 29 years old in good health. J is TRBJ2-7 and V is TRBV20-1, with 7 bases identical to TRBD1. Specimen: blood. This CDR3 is CSARDRGNEQYF. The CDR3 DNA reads TGCAGTGCTAGAGACAGGGGGAACGAGCAGTACTTC.